This T cell receptor beta chain is drawn from a study of monozygotic twins with inflammatory bowel disease. Overall study results and limits: Among the T cells, different subtypes could not be distinguished.

Per the germline V gene, CDR1 is SGHKS and CDR2 is YYEKEE (reference sequence). The CDR3 runs 16 residues. TCRdb re-called the 5' RACE reads and catalogs CDR3 proteins one per entry, DNA excluded. The listing contains 350,000 to 400,000 distinct CDR3 sequences. Points on this clonotype: Its cognate antigen is unknown.

The sequence derives from a human donor with ulcerative colitis or Crohn's disease, or a healthy co-twin of an affected twin (not recorded which). V is TRBV5-5 and J is TRBJ2-2; TCRdb's assignment of TRBD1 cannot be checked, as there is no DNA. Sequencing was done on a sample of blood. CDR3 sequence reads: CASSWGPGQGAGELFF.